Detailed here is one TCR beta chain. Its antigen is unidentified. The CDR3 is made up of 15 amino acids. Germline V gene sequence: CDR1 SGHRS, CDR2 YFSETQ. The V and J ends lost 4 bases and 0 bases respectively, with 13 bases between them. These data come from a study of T cell responses to AZD1222 COVID-19 vaccine. Study observations and caveats: Reports indicate that nearly half of spike-specific TCRs are directed at unmutated variant regions. The sample set comprised mostly white British donors with more females, and clonal diversity was possibly underestimated.

Generated by immunoSEQ multiplex PCR, the TCRdb table keeps only in-frame clones and is missing some. The sample lists around 80,000 clones; 80% to 90% were seen once. Pooled together were second doses at about 4 or about 12 weeks. The sample here was peripheral blood, taken 28 days after the second AZD1222 dose. This receptor was identified in an adult who received the AZD1222 COVID-19 vaccine. The rearrangement links TRBV5-1 to TRBJ1-2; no definite D call. The CDR3 bases are TGCGCCAGCAGCCTGGACGGACCTTCTAACTATGGCTACACCTTC. Translation gives CASSLDGPSNYGYTF.